The next 5 T cell receptor beta chains were all read from a single sample in a study of blood T cell repertoires in COVID-19. TCRdb keeps only in-frame clones here, not all; method: immunoSEQ multiplex PCR. The sample gives 95,000 to 110,000 clones, 82% of which show up once; around 4.8% is in the top ten. Material: peripheral blood. All receptors derive from a man in his 60s with acute or convalescent COVID-19.

This clone came up once. The chain couples TRBV7-2 to TRBJ2-2, with TRBD2 as a possible D gene (5 bases). CDR1 is SGHTA and CDR2 is FQGNSA in the germline V gene. The ends were cut back, 2 bases at V and 4 bases at J, with 17 bases in the middle. The CDR3 has 17 residues. In DNA form, the CDR3 reads TGTGCCAGCAGCTTATTCACGGCTTGGACTTTCACCGGGGAGCTGTTTTTT. It encodes CASSLFTAWTFTGELFF.

The chain carries TRBV27 and TRBJ1-4; TRBD1 aligns across 7 bases. The V gene end was trimmed by 5 bases and the J gene end by 8 bases; junction bases not matched to a gene: 11. CDR3 length equals 15 residues. The germline CDR1 and CDR2 sequences are MNHEY and SMNVEV (reference sequence). The DNA of the CDR3 is TGTGCCAGCAGTCCCCTACAGGGGCGGAGGGAAAAACTGTTTTTT. Translated: CASSPLQGRREKLFF. Together with reference TRBV27 and TRBJ1-4, the CDR3 gives the full variable domain: EAQVTQNPRYLITVTGKKLTVTCSQNMNHEYMSWYRQDPGLGLRQIYYSMNVEVTDKGDVPEGYKVSRKEKRNFPLILESPSPNQTSLYFCASSPLQGRREKLFFGSGTQLSVL.

CDR3 sequence (DNA): TGTGCCAGCAGTGCAGACTACACCGGGGAGCTGTTTTTT. Protein sequence: CASSADYTGELFF. The V gene is TRBV2, the J gene TRBJ2-2, with no clear D. CDR1 and CDR2 (germline): SNHLY, FYNNEI. The ends were cut back, 4 bases at V and 3 bases at J, with 6 bases in the middle. The CDR3 has 13 residues.

The V call is TRBV28, the J call TRBJ2-7, with 7 nucleotides matching TRBD1. The CDR3 sequence is 14 residues long. In germline, CDR1 is MDHEN, CDR2 SYDVKM. Trimming took 7 bases from V and 3 from J; bases not matched to a gene: 9. The CDR3 DNA reads TGTGCCAGCACTTCGTCCGGGACAGTCTACGAGCAGTACTTC. Its translation is CASTSSGTVYEQYF.

This clone was detected once. The same CDR3 arises from other DNA sequences in this sample as well. V gene TRBV12-5 combines with J gene TRBJ2-1; TRBD1 is a possible D gene (6 bases). The V gene's germline CDR1 is LGHNT and CDR2 FRNRAP. This CDR3 comprises 16 residues. V gave up 0 bases and J gave up 8 bases, with 17 bases separating them. The CDR3 bases are TGTGCTAGTGGTTTGGTGCAGGGGCCGTTGATTTATGAGCAGTTCTTC. It translates to CASGLVQGPLIYEQFF.